This TCR beta chain was recorded in a study of CD8 T cells in Susac syndrome. General study results and limits: The study admitted that it had a relatively small number of individuals in its TCR sequencing and HLA analysis.

Concerning this clonotype: Antigen: not known.

Random hexamers were used to reverse transcribe roughly 0.45 to 1 ug of RNA. TCRdb itself ran the immunoSEQ multiplex PCR reads through MiXCR, one entry per CDR3 protein. Counted here are approximately 150,000 distinct CDR3 sequences, approximately 95% occurring once; the ten biggest clones make up 0.084%. CDR1 is LNHDA and CDR2 is SQIVND in the germline V gene (reference sequence). This CDR3 is built from 16 residues. The V segment lost 4 bases and the J segment 4 bases; nucleotides outside the gene matches: 7. The chain joins TRBV19 to TRBJ1-5; the match to TRBD1 covers 10 bases. The sequencing sample was made of CD4+ T cells from PBMCs. This receptor was taken from a human donor in good health. CDR3 bases: TGTGCCAGTAGTAGGCCACCGGGACAGGGGAATCAGCCCCAGCATTTT. It is translated as CASSRPPGQGNQPQHF.